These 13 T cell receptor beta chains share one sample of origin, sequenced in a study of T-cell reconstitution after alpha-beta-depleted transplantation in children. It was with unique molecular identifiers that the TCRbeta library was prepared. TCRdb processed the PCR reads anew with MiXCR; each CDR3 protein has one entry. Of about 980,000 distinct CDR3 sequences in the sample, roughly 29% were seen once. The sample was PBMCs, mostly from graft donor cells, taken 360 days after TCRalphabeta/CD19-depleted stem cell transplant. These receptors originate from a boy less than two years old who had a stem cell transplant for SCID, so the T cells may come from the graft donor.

For the CDR3, the DNA is TGTGCCAGCCGACTAGCGGGCTTTGGCTCCTACAATGAGCAGTTCTTC. As protein: CASRLAGFGSYNEQFF. The rearrangement uses TRBV12-3 or TRBV12-4 and TRBJ2-1; 10 bases are a match to TRBD2. Trimming removed 8 bases from V and 0 bases from J; junction bases left unmatched: 7. CDR3 length: 16 amino acids.

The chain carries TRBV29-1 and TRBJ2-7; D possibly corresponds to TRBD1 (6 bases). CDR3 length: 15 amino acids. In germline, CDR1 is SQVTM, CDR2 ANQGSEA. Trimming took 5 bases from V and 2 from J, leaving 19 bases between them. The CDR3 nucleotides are TGCAGCGTTCAAAACAGGGCCCCCGTCCCCTACGAGCAGTACTTC. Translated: CSVQNRAPVPYEQYF.

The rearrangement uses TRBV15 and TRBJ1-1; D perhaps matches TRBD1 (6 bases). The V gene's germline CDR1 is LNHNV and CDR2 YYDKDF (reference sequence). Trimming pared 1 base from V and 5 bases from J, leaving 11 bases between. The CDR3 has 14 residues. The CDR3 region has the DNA TGTGCCACCAGCAGAGGGGGGACACTAACTGAAGCTTTCTTT. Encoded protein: CATSRGGTLTEAFF.

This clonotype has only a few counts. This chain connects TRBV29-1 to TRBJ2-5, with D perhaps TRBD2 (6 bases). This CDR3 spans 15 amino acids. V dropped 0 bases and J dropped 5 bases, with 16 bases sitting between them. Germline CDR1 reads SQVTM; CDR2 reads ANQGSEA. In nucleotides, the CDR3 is TGCAGCGTTGAAGACAGGACCCGAGGGAGGGAGACCCAGTACTTC. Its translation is CSVEDRTRGRETQYF.

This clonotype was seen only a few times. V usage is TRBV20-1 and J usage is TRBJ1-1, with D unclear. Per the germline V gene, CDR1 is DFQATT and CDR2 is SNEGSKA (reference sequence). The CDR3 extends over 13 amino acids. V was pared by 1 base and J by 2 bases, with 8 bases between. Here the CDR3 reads CSARGLINTEAFF. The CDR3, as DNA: TGCAGTGCTAGAGGACTCATTAACACTGAAGCTTTCTTT.

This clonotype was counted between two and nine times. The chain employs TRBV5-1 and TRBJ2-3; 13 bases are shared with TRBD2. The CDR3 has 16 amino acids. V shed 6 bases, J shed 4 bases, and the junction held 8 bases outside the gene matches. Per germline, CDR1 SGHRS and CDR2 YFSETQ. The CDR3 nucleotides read TGCGCCAGCACCAAGACTAGCGGGGGGCTGGCAGATACGCAGTATTTT. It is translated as CASTKTSGGLADTQYF.

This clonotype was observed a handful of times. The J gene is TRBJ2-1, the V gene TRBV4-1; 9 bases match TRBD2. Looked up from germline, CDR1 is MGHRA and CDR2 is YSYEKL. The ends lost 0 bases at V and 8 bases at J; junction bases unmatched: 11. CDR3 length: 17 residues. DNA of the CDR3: TGCGCCAGCAGCCAAGAGTCCACAGCGGGGGGTGAGTATGAGCAGTTCTTC. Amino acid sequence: CASSQESTAGGEYEQFF.

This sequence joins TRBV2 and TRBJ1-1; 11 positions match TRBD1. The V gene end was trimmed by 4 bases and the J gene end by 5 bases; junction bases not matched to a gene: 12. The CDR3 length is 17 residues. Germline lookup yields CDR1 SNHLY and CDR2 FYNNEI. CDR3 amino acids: CASSGLGTGGNNTEAFF. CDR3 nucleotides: TGTGCCAGCAGTGGATTGGGGACAGGGGGTAACAATACTGAAGCTTTCTTT.

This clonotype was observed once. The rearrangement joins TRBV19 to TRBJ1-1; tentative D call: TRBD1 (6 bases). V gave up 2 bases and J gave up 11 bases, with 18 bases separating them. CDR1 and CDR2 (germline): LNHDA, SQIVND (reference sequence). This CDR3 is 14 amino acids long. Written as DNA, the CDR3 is TGTGCCAGTAGTATAACCACAGGGATTGGGGGGGCTTTCTTT. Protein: CASSITTGIGGAFF.

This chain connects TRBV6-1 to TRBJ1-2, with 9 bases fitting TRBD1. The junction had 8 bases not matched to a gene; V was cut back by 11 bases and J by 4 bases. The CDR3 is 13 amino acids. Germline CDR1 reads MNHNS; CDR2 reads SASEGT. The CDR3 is CAGTGSNPYGYTF. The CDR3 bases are TGTGCCGGGACAGGGAGCAATCCCTATGGCTACACCTTC.

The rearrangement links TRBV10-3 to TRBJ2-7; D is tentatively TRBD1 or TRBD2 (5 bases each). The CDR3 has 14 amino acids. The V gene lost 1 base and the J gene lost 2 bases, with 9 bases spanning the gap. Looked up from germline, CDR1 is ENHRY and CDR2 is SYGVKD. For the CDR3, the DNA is TGTGCCATCAGTGAGTGGGGACGGGCCTACGAGCAGTACTTC. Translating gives CAISEWGRAYEQYF.

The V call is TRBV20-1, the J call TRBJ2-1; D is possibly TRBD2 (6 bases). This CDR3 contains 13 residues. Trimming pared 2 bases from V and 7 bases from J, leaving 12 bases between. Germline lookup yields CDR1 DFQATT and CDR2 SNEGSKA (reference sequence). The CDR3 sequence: CSARPSTRNEQFF. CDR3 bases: TGCAGTGCTAGACCATCGACTAGGAATGAGCAGTTCTTC.

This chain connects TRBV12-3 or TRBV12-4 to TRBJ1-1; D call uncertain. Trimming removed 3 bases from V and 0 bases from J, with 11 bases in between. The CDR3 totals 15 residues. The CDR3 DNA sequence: TGTGCCAGCAGTTTGTCGCAGGACCTGAACACTGAAGCTTTCTTT. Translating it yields CASSLSQDLNTEAFF.